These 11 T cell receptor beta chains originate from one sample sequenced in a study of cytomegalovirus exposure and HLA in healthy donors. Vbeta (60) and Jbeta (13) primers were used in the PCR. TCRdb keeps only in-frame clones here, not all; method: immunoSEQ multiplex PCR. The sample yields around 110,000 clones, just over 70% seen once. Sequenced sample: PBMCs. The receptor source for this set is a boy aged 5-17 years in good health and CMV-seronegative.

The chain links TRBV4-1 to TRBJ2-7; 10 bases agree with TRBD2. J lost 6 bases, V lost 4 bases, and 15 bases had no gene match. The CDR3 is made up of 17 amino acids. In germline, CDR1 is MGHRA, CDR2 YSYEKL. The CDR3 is CASSRGLAGVSGGEQYF. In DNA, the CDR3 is TGCGCCAGCAGCCGGGGGCTAGCGGGAGTTTCCGGGGGCGAGCAGTACTTC.

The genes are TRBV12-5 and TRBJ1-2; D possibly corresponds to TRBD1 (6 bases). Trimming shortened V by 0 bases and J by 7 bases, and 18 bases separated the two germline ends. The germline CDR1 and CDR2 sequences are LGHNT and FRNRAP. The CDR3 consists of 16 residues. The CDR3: CASGLVQLRDTGGYTF. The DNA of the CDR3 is TGTGCTAGTGGTTTGGTACAACTCAGGGACACTGGTGGCTACACCTTC.

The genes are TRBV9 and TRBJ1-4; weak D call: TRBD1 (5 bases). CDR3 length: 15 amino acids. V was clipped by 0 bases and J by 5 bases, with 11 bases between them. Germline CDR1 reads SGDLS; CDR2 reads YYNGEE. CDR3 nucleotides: TGTGCCAGCAGCGTAGTCGGGGGACGGAATGAAAAACTGTTTTTT. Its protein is CASSVVGGRNEKLFF.

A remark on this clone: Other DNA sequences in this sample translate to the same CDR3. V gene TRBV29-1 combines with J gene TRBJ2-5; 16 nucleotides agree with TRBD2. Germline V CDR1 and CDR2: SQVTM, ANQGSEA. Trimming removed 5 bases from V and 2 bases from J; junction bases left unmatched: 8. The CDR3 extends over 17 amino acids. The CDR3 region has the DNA TGCAGCGTTAGGGGACTAGCGGGAGGGCCGAGGCAAGAGACCCAGTACTTC. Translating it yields CSVRGLAGGPRQETQYF.

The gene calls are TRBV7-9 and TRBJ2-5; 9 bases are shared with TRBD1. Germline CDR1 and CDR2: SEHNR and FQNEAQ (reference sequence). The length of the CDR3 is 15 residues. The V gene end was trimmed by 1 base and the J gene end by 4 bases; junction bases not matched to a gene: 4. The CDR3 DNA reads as TGTGCCAGCAGCTTAGGGGACAGGGAGAGAGAGACCCAGTACTTC. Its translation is CASSLGDRERETQYF. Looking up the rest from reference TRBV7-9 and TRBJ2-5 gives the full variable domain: DTGVSQNPRHKITKRGQNVTFRCDPISEHNRLYWYRQTLGQGPEFLTYFQNEAQLEKSRLLSDRFSAERPKGSFSTLEIQRTEQGDSAMYLCASSLGDRERETQYFGPGTRLLVL.

For the CDR3, the DNA is TGTGCCAGCAGCTTAGCGGGAGGGCATGGCTACACCTTC. Translating gives CASSLAGGHGYTF. The chain employs TRBV7-9 and TRBJ1-2; D gene ambiguous. Between the trimmed V and J ends, which lost 0 bases and 6 bases, there was a span of 8 bases. CDR1 is SEHNR and CDR2 is FQNEAQ in the germline V gene (reference sequence). This CDR3 region has 13 residues.

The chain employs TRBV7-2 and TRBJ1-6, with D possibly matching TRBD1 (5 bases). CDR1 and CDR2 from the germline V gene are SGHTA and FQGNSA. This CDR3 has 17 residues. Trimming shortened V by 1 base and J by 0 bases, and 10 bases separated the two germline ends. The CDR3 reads CASSLGQGSSYNSPLHF. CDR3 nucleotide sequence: TGTGCCAGCAGCTTAGGTCAGGGTAGCTCCTATAATTCACCCCTCCACTTT.

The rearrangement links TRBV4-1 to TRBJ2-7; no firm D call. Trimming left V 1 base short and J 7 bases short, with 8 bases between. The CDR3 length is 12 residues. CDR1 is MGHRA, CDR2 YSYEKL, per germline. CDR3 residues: CASSQGQEEQYF. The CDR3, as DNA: TGCGCCAGCAGCCAAGGCCAAGAGGAGCAGTACTTC.

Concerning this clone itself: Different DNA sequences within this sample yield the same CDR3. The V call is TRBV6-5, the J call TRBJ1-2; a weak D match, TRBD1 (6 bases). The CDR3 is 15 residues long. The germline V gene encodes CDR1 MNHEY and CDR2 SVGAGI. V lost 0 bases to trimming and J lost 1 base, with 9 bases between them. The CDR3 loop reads CASSYSRQVNYGYTF. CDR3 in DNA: TGTGCCAGCAGTTACTCGAGACAGGTTAACTATGGCTACACCTTC.

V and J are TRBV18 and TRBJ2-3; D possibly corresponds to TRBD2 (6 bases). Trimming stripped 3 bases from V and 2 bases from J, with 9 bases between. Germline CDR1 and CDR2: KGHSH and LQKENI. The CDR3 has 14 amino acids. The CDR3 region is CASSPGGVTDTQYF. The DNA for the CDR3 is TGTGCCAGCTCACCGGGGGGTGTCACAGATACGCAGTATTTT.

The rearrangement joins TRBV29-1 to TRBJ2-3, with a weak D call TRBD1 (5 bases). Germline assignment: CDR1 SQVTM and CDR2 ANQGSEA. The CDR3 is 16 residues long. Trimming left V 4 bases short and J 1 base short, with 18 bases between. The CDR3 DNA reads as TGCAGCGTTGGAATGACAGCCTCCTCCCGCACAGATACGCAGTATTTT. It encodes CSVGMTASSRTDTQYF.